These T cell receptor beta chains were read from a single sample in a study of blood T cell repertoires in COVID-19. The data were produced by immunoSEQ multiplex PCR, yet TCRdb's version contains in-frame clones alone and is incomplete. The data show 210,000 or so clones, around four fifths seen once. The source material was peripheral blood. Source of these receptors: a woman older than 75 with active or convalescent COVID-19. Both conserved end residues are part of each CDR3. Fields, in order: D gene, CDR3 length, clone size, J gene, V gene, CDR3 DNA, CDR3 protein. The D gene is left open where the match is weak. Clone size is stated in some rows and not others, as once, few, many or a class when expanded.

. 12 . TRBJ1-4 TRBV3-1/TRBV3-2 TGTGCCAGCAGTCCGTTACAGGGTCCTCGATTTTTT CASSPLQGPRFF
. 16 . TRBJ2-1 TRBV19 TGTGCCAGTAGTTCGCCCCCCGCCGGGGGTCTTAATGAGCAGTTCTTC CASSSPPAGGLNEQFF
TRBD2 14 . TRBJ2-3 TRBV9 TGTGCCAGCAGCCCTAGCGGGGGCCCAGATACGCAGTATTTT CASSPSGGPDTQYF
TRBD2 18 . TRBJ2-4 TRBV11-2 TGTGCCAGCAGCTTAGATAGGGTAGCGGGTTTCATCAAAAACATTCAGTACTTC CASSLDRVAGFIKNIQYF
. 11 . TRBJ1-1 TRBV28 TGTGCCAGCCAAAACAGGATTAGAGCTTTCTTT CASQNRIRAFF
TRBD1 13 . TRBJ1-2 TRBV25-1 TGTGCCAGCAGGGGGGACAGAGTCTATGGCTACACCTTC CASRGDRVYGYTF
TRBD2 14 . TRBJ2-5 TRBV27 TGTGCCAGCAGCGCGGGACGGACTAGCCCGGCCCAGTACTTC CASSAGRTSPAQYF
TRBD2 18 once TRBJ2-3 TRBV6-6 TGTGCCAGCAGTCCCGAGCGGGGGGGCGTGTACTTATCGGATACGCAGTATTTT CASSPERGGVYLSDTQYF
. 13 . TRBJ1-5 TRBV29-1 TGCAGCGTTGCCAGTGAGGGCAATCAGCCCCAGCATTTT CSVASEGNQPQHF
TRBD1 15 . TRBJ2-5 TRBV25-1 TGTGCCAGCAGTGCGAGACAGGGGCCTCAAGAGACCCAGTACTTC CASSARQGPQETQYF
. 15 . TRBJ1-4 TRBV4-2 TGTGCCAGCAGCCAACAACATGGGGGGAATGAAAAACTGTTTTTT CASSQQHGGNEKLFF
. 13 . TRBJ2-7 TRBV20-1 TGCAGTGCTAGTTTGGGGGGTCCCTACGAGCAGTACTTC CSASLGGPYEQYF
. 12 . TRBJ1-1 TRBV29-1 TGCAGCGTTGAATCGGGTCGGGCTGAAGCTTTCTTT CSVESGRAEAFF
TRBD2 19 . TRBJ2-1 TRBV6-6 TGTGCCAGCAGTCGGCCGACTAGCGGGGGACGCATAACCTACAATGAGCAGTTCTTC CASSRPTSGGRITYNEQFF
. 18 . TRBJ2-4 TRBV4-2 TGTGCCAGCAGCCGCCAAGATCACCGGGACACTGGAGGTGCCATTCAGTACTTC CASSRQDHRDTGGAIQYF
. 13 . TRBJ1-2 TRBV2 TGTGCCAGCAGTGATCGGACACCTTATGGCTACACCTTC CASSDRTPYGYTF